This entry describes one T cell receptor beta chain. Only in-frame clones appear in the TCRdb table, and some are missing; sequencing was by immunoSEQ multiplex PCR. The data contain fewer than 300,000 clones, over 75% of them singletons. The germline V and J ends were trimmed by 2 bases and 1 base, with 23 bases remaining between them. The CDR3 sequence is 19 residues long. Per germline, CDR1 SGHAT and CDR2 FQNNGV. These data originate in a study of blood T cell repertoires in COVID-19. This chain joins TRBV11-2 and TRBJ1-1; D ambiguous. Source material: peripheral blood. This receptor was taken from a woman under 40 with acute or convalescent COVID-19. The CDR3 loop is CASSLRTGSGGWQNTEAFF. In DNA form, the CDR3 reads TGTGCCAGCAGCTTAAGGACCGGGTCGGGAGGGTGGCAGAACACTGAAGCTTTCTTT.